This paragraph reports one T cell receptor (beta chain). This clonotype appeared a few times. Its antigen remains undetermined. Nothing much larger sits one base from this clone, and base qualities are not available. A case-control design nested within a healthcare worker cohort in London, UK, was used, with weekly nasopharyngeal swab PCR tests and blood sampling performed. Healthcare workers were recruited during the week of the UK lockdown, between 23 and 31 March 2020, and followed weekly for up to roughly 15 weeks. Receptor amplification or capture employed 5' RACE. TCRdb names NextSeq 500 as the instrument used. The TCR library protocol attached unique molecular identifiers to individual cDNA molecules to correct for sequencing error and PCR bias. TCR alpha and beta chains were both sequenced, and the abundances of alpha and beta sequences in each sample were closely correlated with each other. On the study's bioinformatics: Decombinator V4 was used to annotate the V gene, J gene and CDR3 of the TCR sequences. TCRs were defined as expanded if a significant change between any two time points was detected under a Poisson model with p below 0.0001. TCR abundances were normalised to the total number of TCRs sequenced per sample and were expressed as counts per million. MAIT TCRs were defined by TRAV1-2 paired with TRAJ12, TRAJ20 or TRAJ33, and iNKT TCRs by TRAV10 paired with TRAJ18. VDJdb, accessed on 1 November 2021, was searched for TCRs annotated for CMV, EBV and SARS-CoV-2, and TCRs annotated for more than one antigen were excluded. TCRdb ran its own pipeline on the public reads, namely fastp trimming at Q25 and MiXCR clone calling, and kept in-frame beta chains. Identical CDR3 proteins give one entry, which carries the most common genes and DNA. The V and J calls follow TCRdb's processing rather than the paper's. Here the sample has 80,000 to 100,000 distinct CDR3 sequences; approximately 10% occur a single time. 4.7% of the sample goes to the ten largest clones.

This sample was included in a study of early T cells in non-severe SARS-CoV-2 infection (dated by TCRdb to the early 2020s). Study-wide context: Because TCR sequencing relied on bulk RNA taken from unsorted whole blood, pairing of alpha and beta chains was not possible.

On the study overall, not on this receptor specifically: Matching against VDJdb was skewed toward anti-spike CD8 responses, likely underestimated virus-specific expansions, and missed private and CD4 specificities.

V is cut by 3 bases and J by 2 bases, and the space between the germline ends is 13 bases. Based on the germline V gene, the CDR1 and CDR2 sequences are SGHTS and YDEGEE. Taken from cysteine to phenylalanine, the CDR3 has 15 residues. Solely the CDR3 DNA is kept, with 45 bases framed from the first base. The sequence derives from an adult who was a healthcare worker with PCR-confirmed SARS-CoV-2 infection or an uninfected control (not recorded which). The V and J genes are TRBV5-8 and TRBJ2-3, with TRBD2 as a weak D call on 5 bases. The source material was whole blood, sampled at baseline. The bases are TGTGCCAGCAGCTCAATAAGGACTGACACAGATACGCAGTATTTT. The encoded protein is CASSSIRTDTDTQYF.